The 5 T cell receptor beta chains reported below all come from one sample, sequenced in a study of cytomegalovirus exposure and HLA in healthy donors. The PCR used 60 Vbeta and 13 Jbeta primers. Sequenced by immunoSEQ multiplex PCR; TCRdb stores in-frame clones only, minus some. The profile shows 150,000 or so clones, 80% of them singletons. The sequencing sample was made of PBMCs. These TCRs come from a man between 45 and 60 years old in good health and CMV-seronegative.

V usage is TRBV2 and J usage is TRBJ2-3, with TRBD2 matching 13 bases. CDR3 length: 16 residues. Germline assignment: CDR1 SNHLY and CDR2 FYNNEI. J was trimmed by 3 bases and V by 4 bases; bases with no gene match: 4. CDR3 amino acids: CASSGQTSGRTDTQYF. CDR3 nucleotides: TGTGCCAGCAGTGGCCAGACTAGCGGGAGGACAGATACGCAGTATTTT.

The chain has TRBV5-1 and TRBJ2-3; 7 bases fit TRBD2. V was pared by 5 bases and J by 1 base, with 1 base of the junction left unmatched. The CDR3 runs to 13 residues. Germline loops: CDR1 SGHRS, CDR2 YFSETQ. The DNA for the CDR3 is TGCGCCAGCAGAACTAGCGGCACAGATACGCAGTATTTT. Translation gives CASRTSGTDTQYF.

As to this clone: The sample carries other DNA sequences with the same CDR3. The gene calls are TRBV6-7 and TRBJ2-4, with 10 bases that match TRBD1. TRBV6-7 is sorted into the ORF group, with uncertain function. CDR3 size: 15 residues. V was pared by 6 bases and J by 8 bases, with 10 bases of the junction left unmatched. The CDR3 DNA follows: TGTGCCAGCAGGCCAACGGGACAGGGGTCGGACATTCAGTACTTC. The encoded protein is CASRPTGQGSDIQYF.

The sample holds one count of this clone. The chain joins TRBV5-8 to TRBJ2-1, with 9 bases lining up with TRBD1. The V gene's germline CDR1 is SGHTS and CDR2 YDEGEE. This CDR3 has 15 residues. With V trimmed by 5 bases and J by 5 bases, 8 bases remained unmatched. CDR3 loop: CASSIPGQGNNEQFF. The CDR3 coding sequence is TGTGCCAGCAGTATCCCGGGACAGGGAAACAATGAGCAGTTCTTC.

This chain joins TRBV7-8 and TRBJ2-4; TRBD1 is a possible D gene (6 bases). V lost 0 bases and J 6 bases, leaving 9 bases between the germline ends. The germline gives CDR1 SGHVS, CDR2 FQNEAQ. This CDR3 contains 14 residues. The CDR3 is CASSLAGAGNIQYF. The CDR3 DNA sequence: TGTGCCAGCAGCTTAGCGGGGGCGGGAAACATTCAGTACTTC.